This TCR beta chain was obtained from a study of blood T cell repertoires in COVID-19. Study summary: Samples came from the United States, Italy and Spain, spanning acute and convalescent COVID-19. From T cells, B-cell-depleted T cells, or PBMCs came the material, which was cDNA or gDNA.

The CDR3 extends over 11 amino acids. Germline V lookup: CDR1 SGHTA, CDR2 FQGNSA. Enrolled during active infection, Seattle patients were then followed longitudinally. Remarks on this clone: Germline and junction disagree at one end, which may indicate a read error.

The table came from immunoSEQ multiplex PCR; TCRdb's copy has only in-frame clones and leaves some out. The sample includes 400,000 to 450,000 clones, around 90% of them seen just once. The chain links TRBV7-2 to TRBJ2-5; D is unclear. The sample consisted of peripheral blood. This clonotype was sampled from a man aged 18 to 35 with COVID-19, enrolled during active disease. CDR3 nucleotide sequence: TGTGCCAGCAGCTCCCAAAAGACCCAGTACTTC. Translation: CASSSQKTQYF.